These T cell receptor beta chains were read from a single sample in a study of shared clonotypes between healthy human individuals. Profiling relied on immunoSEQ multiplex PCR, and the TCRdb table lists in-frame clones only, not all of them. This sample has approximately 2.1 million clones, with approximately 95% found just once. Sequenced sample: naive CD4+ T cells from PBMCs. All receptors come from a man younger than 30 in good health. Some clones in this sample may be carry-over from other donors' samples. Each CDR3 is given with its conserved first and last residue. A D gene is named only where the DNA matches it firmly. Rows may omit the clone size; those that give it use once, few, many or a size class.

clone_size: -
d_call: -
j_call: TRBJ2-4
v_call: TRBV28
cdr3_aa: CASRPGSGKNIQYF
cdr3_nt: TGTGCCAGCAGGCCCGGGTCGGGCAAAAACATTCAGTACTTC

clone_size: -
d_call: -
j_call: TRBJ1-5
v_call: TRBV19
cdr3_aa: CASSMGGDQPQHF
cdr3_nt: TGTGCCAGTAGTATGGGGGGGGATCAGCCCCAGCATTTT

clone_size: -
d_call: -
j_call: TRBJ2-1
v_call: TRBV29-1
cdr3_aa: CSVDLGRSYNEQFF
cdr3_nt: TGCAGCGTTGATCTAGGCAGGTCCTACAATGAGCAGTTCTTC

clone_size: -
d_call: -
j_call: TRBJ2-5
v_call: TRBV27
cdr3_aa: CASSLSRLRETQYF
cdr3_nt: TGTGCCAGCAGTTTATCCCGGCTGAGGGAGACCCAGTACTTC

clone_size: -
d_call: -
j_call: TRBJ1-1
v_call: TRBV9
cdr3_aa: CASTGMDSAWNTEAFF
cdr3_nt: TGTGCCAGCACCGGAATGGACAGCGCTTGGAACACTGAAGCTTTCTTT

clone_size: few
d_call: -
j_call: TRBJ1-1
v_call: TRBV19
cdr3_aa: CASSLQTRNTEAFF
cdr3_nt: TGTGCCAGTAGTCTACAAACCAGGAACACTGAAGCTTTCTTT

clone_size: few
d_call: -
j_call: TRBJ1-2
v_call: TRBV5-4
cdr3_aa: CASSLDGELNYGYTF
cdr3_nt: TGTGCCAGCAGCTTGGATGGGGAGCTAAACTATGGCTACACCTTC

clone_size: once
d_call: -
j_call: TRBJ1-5
v_call: TRBV28
cdr3_aa: CASSLGGPRQPQHF
cdr3_nt: TGTGCCAGCAGTTTGGGGGGCCCTAGACAGCCCCAGCATTTT

clone_size: -
d_call: -
j_call: TRBJ2-1
v_call: TRBV9
cdr3_aa: CASSAQGQIDNEQFF
cdr3_nt: TGTGCCAGCAGCGCACAAGGACAGATCGACAATGAGCAGTTCTTC

clone_size: -
d_call: TRBD2
j_call: TRBJ2-4
v_call: TRBV5-4
cdr3_aa: CASSLALAGDGNIQYF
cdr3_nt: TGTGCCAGCAGCTTGGCGCTAGCGGGAGATGGGAACATTCAGTACTTC

clone_size: -
d_call: TRBD2
j_call: TRBJ2-3
v_call: TRBV5-1
cdr3_aa: CASSSLAGGTDTQYF
cdr3_nt: TGCGCCAGCAGCTCGCTAGCGGGAGGGACAGATACGCAGTATTTT

clone_size: -
d_call: -
j_call: TRBJ2-7
v_call: TRBV28
cdr3_aa: CASSFDRLNSYEQYF
cdr3_nt: TGTGCCAGCAGTTTTGACAGGTTGAACTCCTACGAGCAGTACTTC

clone_size: -
d_call: -
j_call: TRBJ1-2
v_call: TRBV5-8
cdr3_aa: CASSFRGDTGGYTF
cdr3_nt: TGTGCCAGCAGCTTCAGAGGGGACACTGGAGGCTACACCTTC

clone_size: -
d_call: -
j_call: TRBJ1-4
v_call: TRBV21-1
cdr3_aa: CASSPPGSRDETNEKLFF
cdr3_nt: TGTGCCAGCAGCCCCCCCGGGAGCAGGGACGAAACTAATGAAAAACTGTTTTTT

clone_size: -
d_call: -
j_call: TRBJ2-4
v_call: TRBV7-2
cdr3_aa: CASSSTGTLIAKNIQYF
cdr3_nt: TGTGCCAGCAGCTCTACCGGGACCCTAATCGCCAAAAACATTCAGTACTTC

clone_size: -
d_call: -
j_call: TRBJ2-7
v_call: TRBV4-3
cdr3_aa: CASSQESGGHEQYF
cdr3_nt: TGCGCCAGCAGCCAAGAATCCGGCGGCCACGAGCAGTACTTC

clone_size: few
d_call: -
j_call: TRBJ2-4
v_call: TRBV7-9
cdr3_aa: CASSPSMRTIEPKNIQYF
cdr3_nt: TGTGCCAGCAGCCCAAGCATGAGGACAATCGAACCCAAAAACATTCAGTACTTC

clone_size: few
d_call: -
j_call: TRBJ2-1
v_call: TRBV7-3
cdr3_aa: CASSLGGEQFF
cdr3_nt: TGTGCCAGCAGCTTAGGGGGTGAGCAGTTCTTC

clone_size: -
d_call: -
j_call: TRBJ2-3
v_call: TRBV29-1
cdr3_aa: CSAQVRTDTQYF
cdr3_nt: TGCAGCGCCCAAGTTCGCACAGATACGCAGTATTTT

clone_size: -
d_call: -
j_call: TRBJ1-1
v_call: TRBV18
cdr3_aa: CASSPPPGSTEAFF
cdr3_nt: TGTGCCAGCTCACCACCCCCAGGGTCCACTGAAGCTTTCTTT

clone_size: -
d_call: TRBD2
j_call: TRBJ2-1
v_call: TRBV4-3
cdr3_aa: CASSPRPSGTRNEQFF
cdr3_nt: TGCGCCAGCAGCCCGCGACCTAGCGGGACGCGGAATGAGCAGTTCTTC

clone_size: -
d_call: -
j_call: TRBJ2-1
v_call: TRBV7-6
cdr3_aa: CASSLDRARGNEQFF
cdr3_nt: TGTGCCAGCAGCTTGGATAGGGCCCGGGGGAATGAGCAGTTCTTC

clone_size: many
d_call: -
j_call: TRBJ1-2
v_call: TRBV7-2
cdr3_aa: CASSPGTIWGYTF
cdr3_nt: TGTGCCAGCAGCCCCGGGACAATTTGGGGCTACACCTTC

clone_size: -
d_call: -
j_call: TRBJ2-1
v_call: TRBV6-1
cdr3_aa: CASILQNEQFF
cdr3_nt: TGTGCCAGCATACTGCAGAATGAGCAGTTCTTC

clone_size: -
d_call: -
j_call: TRBJ1-3
v_call: TRBV5-1
cdr3_aa: CASSQGLAGNTIYF
cdr3_nt: TGCGCCAGTTCACAGGGTCTCGCCGGAAACACCATATATTTT

clone_size: -
d_call: TRBD2
j_call: TRBJ2-2
v_call: TRBV27
cdr3_aa: CASSRLAIPPGELFF
cdr3_nt: TGTGCCAGTAGCCGACTAGCCATTCCCCCCGGGGAGCTGTTTTTT

clone_size: -
d_call: -
j_call: TRBJ2-7
v_call: TRBV27
cdr3_aa: CASSPLAGRSSYEQYF
cdr3_nt: TGTGCCAGCAGTCCCCTAGCTGGGCGGAGCTCCTACGAGCAGTACTTC

clone_size: -
d_call: TRBD2
j_call: TRBJ2-5
v_call: TRBV9
cdr3_aa: CAEHVGSGRAFKEETQYF
cdr3_nt: TGTGCCGAGCACGTCGGTAGCGGGAGGGCCTTTAAAGAAGAGACCCAGTACTTC

clone_size: -
d_call: TRBD1
j_call: TRBJ2-7
v_call: TRBV7-3
cdr3_aa: CASSPKGGDRANEQYF
cdr3_nt: TGTGCCAGCAGCCCCAAGGGGGGGGACAGGGCCAACGAGCAGTACTTC

clone_size: -
d_call: -
j_call: TRBJ1-5
v_call: TRBV5-5
cdr3_aa: CASSLGSWGQPQHF
cdr3_nt: TGTGCCAGCAGCTTAGGGTCGTGGGGTCAGCCCCAGCATTTT

clone_size: -
d_call: -
j_call: TRBJ2-5
v_call: TRBV28
cdr3_aa: CASSLSVRAQETQYF
cdr3_nt: TGTGCCAGCAGTTTATCGGTCAGGGCGCAAGAGACCCAGTACTTC

clone_size: -
d_call: TRBD1
j_call: TRBJ2-5
v_call: TRBV2
cdr3_aa: CASTRDRDQETQYF
cdr3_nt: TGTGCCAGCACTCGTGACAGGGACCAAGAGACCCAGTACTTC

clone_size: -
d_call: -
j_call: TRBJ2-1
v_call: TRBV18
cdr3_aa: CASSPGQGHYNEQFF
cdr3_nt: TGTGCCAGCTCACCTGGGCAGGGTCACTACAATGAGCAGTTCTTC

clone_size: -
d_call: -
j_call: TRBJ2-1
v_call: TRBV5-1
cdr3_aa: CASSPGLTPGNEQFF
cdr3_nt: TGCGCCAGCAGCCCGGGGCTGACCCCTGGCAATGAGCAGTTCTTC

clone_size: -
d_call: -
j_call: TRBJ1-4
v_call: TRBV20-1
cdr3_aa: CSHRRSEKLFF
cdr3_nt: TGCAGTCATAGGCGCAGTGAAAAACTGTTTTTT

clone_size: -
d_call: TRBD2
j_call: TRBJ2-3
v_call: TRBV19
cdr3_aa: CASSRRSGGREIADTQYF
cdr3_nt: TGTGCCAGTAGCCGCCGTTCGGGTGGGAGGGAGATCGCAGATACGCAGTATTTT

clone_size: -
d_call: TRBD1
j_call: TRBJ2-5
v_call: TRBV7-3
cdr3_aa: CASSSKGANRETQYF
cdr3_nt: TGTGCCAGCAGCTCCAAGGGGGCCAACCGAGAGACCCAGTACTTC

clone_size: -
d_call: TRBD1
j_call: TRBJ2-5
v_call: TRBV2
cdr3_aa: CASRLRTGTGWLDYEETQYF
cdr3_nt: TGTGCCAGCAGACTTCGTACCGGGACAGGATGGCTTGATTATGAAGAGACCCAGTACTTC

clone_size: -
d_call: -
j_call: TRBJ2-7
v_call: TRBV7-2
cdr3_aa: CASSKLAGLSYEQYF
cdr3_nt: TGTGCCAGCAGCAAACTAGCAGGCCTCTCCTACGAGCAGTACTTC

clone_size: -
d_call: TRBD2
j_call: TRBJ2-1
v_call: TRBV30
cdr3_aa: CAWSARRLAGPHGEQFF
cdr3_nt: TGTGCCTGGAGCGCTCGGAGACTAGCGGGCCCCCATGGTGAGCAGTTCTTC

clone_size: -
d_call: -
j_call: TRBJ2-6
v_call: TRBV5-1
cdr3_aa: CASSLRATGANVLTF
cdr3_nt: TGCGCCAGCAGCTTGAGGGCCACTGGGGCCAACGTCCTGACTTTC

clone_size: -
d_call: -
j_call: TRBJ1-2
v_call: TRBV7-9
cdr3_aa: CASSPRQFGYTF
cdr3_nt: TGTGCCAGCAGCCCCCGACAGTTTGGCTACACCTTC

clone_size: -
d_call: -
j_call: TRBJ2-3
v_call: TRBV25-1
cdr3_aa: CASSPLADTQYF
cdr3_nt: TGTGCCAGCAGCCCCCTCGCAGATACGCAGTATTTT

clone_size: -
d_call: -
j_call: TRBJ1-1
v_call: TRBV18
cdr3_aa: CASSPPTSMNTEAFF
cdr3_nt: TGTGCCAGCTCACCACCGACATCGATGAACACTGAAGCTTTCTTT

clone_size: -
d_call: -
j_call: TRBJ2-7
v_call: TRBV6-5
cdr3_aa: CASSPGTYEQYF
cdr3_nt: TGTGCCAGCAGTCCCGGGACCTACGAGCAGTACTTC

clone_size: once
d_call: TRBD1
j_call: TRBJ1-5
v_call: TRBV28
cdr3_aa: CASSLGQGLDQPQHF
cdr3_nt: TGTGCCAGCAGTTTGGGACAGGGGCTAGATCAGCCCCAGCATTTT

clone_size: -
d_call: -
j_call: TRBJ2-5
v_call: TRBV10-3
cdr3_aa: CAISDDTDQETQYF
cdr3_nt: TGTGCCATCAGTGATGATACAGATCAAGAGACCCAGTACTTC

clone_size: -
d_call: -
j_call: TRBJ2-7
v_call: TRBV6-5
cdr3_aa: CASSRSGAHYEQYF
cdr3_nt: TGTGCCAGCAGTCGCTCAGGGGCGCACTACGAGCAGTACTTC

clone_size: -
d_call: TRBD1
j_call: TRBJ1-2
v_call: TRBV10-3
cdr3_aa: CAISGQGGTYGYTF
cdr3_nt: TGTGCCATCAGTGGACAGGGGGGAACCTATGGCTACACCTTC

clone_size: -
d_call: TRBD1
j_call: TRBJ1-4
v_call: TRBV11-2
cdr3_aa: CASSPTSGTGGPKLFF
cdr3_nt: TGTGCCAGCAGCCCCACCTCCGGGACAGGGGGCCCAAAACTGTTTTTT

clone_size: -
d_call: -
j_call: TRBJ2-7
v_call: TRBV5-1
cdr3_aa: CASSRETGAYEQYF
cdr3_nt: TGCGCCAGCAGCCGGGAGACAGGAGCCTACGAGCAGTACTTC

clone_size: -
d_call: -
j_call: TRBJ2-7
v_call: TRBV9
cdr3_aa: CASSVGPSGEQYF
cdr3_nt: TGTGCCAGCAGCGTAGGCCCGTCTGGCGAGCAGTACTTC

clone_size: -
d_call: TRBD1
j_call: TRBJ1-3
v_call: TRBV9
cdr3_aa: CASSFRDRGGFGHTIYF
cdr3_nt: TGTGCCAGCAGCTTCCGGGACAGGGGTGGTTTTGGACACACCATATATTTT

clone_size: -
d_call: -
j_call: TRBJ1-1
v_call: TRBV10-3
cdr3_aa: CAISEWAEPEAFF
cdr3_nt: TGTGCCATCAGTGAGTGGGCAGAGCCTGAAGCTTTCTTT

clone_size: -
d_call: -
j_call: TRBJ2-7
v_call: TRBV15
cdr3_aa: CATSRVGGSYEQYF
cdr3_nt: TGTGCCACCAGCAGAGTGGGGGGAAGCTACGAGCAGTACTTC